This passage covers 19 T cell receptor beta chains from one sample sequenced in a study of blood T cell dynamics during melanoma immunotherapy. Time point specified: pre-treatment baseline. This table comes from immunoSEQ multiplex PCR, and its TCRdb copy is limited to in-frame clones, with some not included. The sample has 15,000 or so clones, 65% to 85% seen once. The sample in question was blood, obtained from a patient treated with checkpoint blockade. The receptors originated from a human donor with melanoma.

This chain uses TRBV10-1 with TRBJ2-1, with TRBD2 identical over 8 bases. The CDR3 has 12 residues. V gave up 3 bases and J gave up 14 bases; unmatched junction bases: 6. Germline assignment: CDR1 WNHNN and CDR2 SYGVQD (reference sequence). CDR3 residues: CASSDPGLAKFF. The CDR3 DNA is TGCGCCAGCAGTGATCCAGGACTAGCTAAGTTCTTC.

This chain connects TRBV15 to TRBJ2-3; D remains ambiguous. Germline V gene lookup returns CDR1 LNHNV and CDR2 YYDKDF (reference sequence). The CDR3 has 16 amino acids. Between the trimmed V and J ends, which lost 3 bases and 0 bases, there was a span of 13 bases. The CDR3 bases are TGTGCCACCAGCAGTCAAGACTTCGCTAGCACAGATACGCAGTATTTT. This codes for CATSSQDFASTDTQYF.

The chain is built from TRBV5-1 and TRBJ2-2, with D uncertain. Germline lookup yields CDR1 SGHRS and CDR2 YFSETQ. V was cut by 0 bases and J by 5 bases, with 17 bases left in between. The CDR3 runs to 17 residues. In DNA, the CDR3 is TGCGCCAGCAGCTTGGTCCCCCCCCGAAGTGGGACCGGGGAGCTGTTTTTT. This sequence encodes CASSLVPPRSGTGELFF.

The CDR3 reads CASFRTPGPTDGSPLHF. Written as DNA, the CDR3 is TGTGCCAGCTTCCGTACTCCGGGACCCACCGATGGGTCACCCCTCCACTTT. This chain joins TRBV21-1 and TRBJ1-6. TRBV21-1 is a pseudogene. This CDR3 has 17 amino acids.

Here the CDR3 DNA reads TGTGCCAGCAGGGGACTAGTCTTCCAATCAGCCAAAAACATTCAGTACTTC. Protein product: CASRGLVFQSAKNIQYF. The chain recombines TRBV2 with TRBJ2-4, with 8 bases aligning to TRBD2. The germline gives CDR1 SNHLY, CDR2 FYNNEI. V gave up 6 bases and J gave up 0 bases; unmatched junction bases: 10. This CDR3 spans 17 amino acids.

This CDR3 is CASSLGSSQPYNEQFF. In nucleotides, the CDR3 is TGTGCCAGCAGCCTGGGATCATCCCAACCCTACAATGAGCAGTTCTTC. The chain links TRBV7-6 to TRBJ2-1; no definite D call. The CDR3 spans 16 residues. Trimming cost V 5 bases and J 2 bases, with 16 bases left between them. Germline-derived CDR1 and CDR2 are SGHVS and FNYEAQ. Using reference TRBV7-6 and TRBJ2-1 for the parts outside the CDR3, the full variable domain is GAGVSQSPRYKVTKRGQDVALRCDPISGHVSLYWYRQALGQGPEFLTYFNYEAQQDKSGLPNDRFSAERPEGSISTLTIQRTEQRDSAMYRCASSLGSSQPYNEQFFGPGTRLTVL.

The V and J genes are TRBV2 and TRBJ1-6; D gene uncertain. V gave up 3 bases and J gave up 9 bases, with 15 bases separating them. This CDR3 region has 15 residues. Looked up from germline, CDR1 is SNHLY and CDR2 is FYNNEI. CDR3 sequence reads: CASSERSVSGSPLHF. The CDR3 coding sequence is TGTGCCAGCAGTGAGAGATCGGTTTCAGGTTCACCCCTCCACTTT.

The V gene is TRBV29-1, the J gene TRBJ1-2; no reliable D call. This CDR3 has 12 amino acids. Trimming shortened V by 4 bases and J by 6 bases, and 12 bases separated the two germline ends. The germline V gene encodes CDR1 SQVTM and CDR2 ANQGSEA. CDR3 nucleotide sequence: TGCAGCGTTGGGACTATGACGAATGGCTACACCTTC. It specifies CSVGTMTNGYTF.

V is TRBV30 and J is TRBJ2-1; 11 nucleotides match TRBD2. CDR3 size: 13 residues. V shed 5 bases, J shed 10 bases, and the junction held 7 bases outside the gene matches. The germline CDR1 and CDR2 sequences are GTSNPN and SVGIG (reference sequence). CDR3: CAWSTSGRSEQFF. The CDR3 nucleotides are TGTGCCTGGTCCACTAGCGGGAGAAGCGAGCAGTTCTTC.

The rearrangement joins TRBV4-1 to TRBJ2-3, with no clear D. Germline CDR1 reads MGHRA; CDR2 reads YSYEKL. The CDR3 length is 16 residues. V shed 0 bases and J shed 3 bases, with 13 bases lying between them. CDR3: CASSQEWGLNTDTQYF. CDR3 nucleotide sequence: TGCGCCAGCAGCCAAGAATGGGGTTTAAATACAGATACGCAGTATTTT.

The CDR3 here is CASSSQQGKRQYF. The CDR3, as DNA: TGTGCCAGCAGTTCTCAACAGGGGAAGAGGCAGTACTTC. V and J are TRBV6-6 and TRBJ2-7, with TRBD1 matching 7 bases. The CDR3 consists of 13 residues. The V segment lost 4 bases and the J segment 9 bases; nucleotides outside the gene matches: 9. Germline loops: CDR1 MNHNY, CDR2 SVGAGI (reference sequence).

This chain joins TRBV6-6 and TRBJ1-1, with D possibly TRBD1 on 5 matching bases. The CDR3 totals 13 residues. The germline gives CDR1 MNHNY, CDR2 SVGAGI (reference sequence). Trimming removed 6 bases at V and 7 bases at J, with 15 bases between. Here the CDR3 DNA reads TGTGCCAGCAGCAATCAGGGCGGGCATGAAGCTTTCTTT. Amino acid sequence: CASSNQGGHEAFF.

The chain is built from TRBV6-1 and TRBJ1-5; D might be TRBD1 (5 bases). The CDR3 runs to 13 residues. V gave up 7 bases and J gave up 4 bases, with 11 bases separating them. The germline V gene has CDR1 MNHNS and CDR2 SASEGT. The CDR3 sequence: CASTTGGNQPQHF. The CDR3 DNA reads TGTGCCAGCACTACAGGTGGGAATCAGCCCCAGCATTTT.

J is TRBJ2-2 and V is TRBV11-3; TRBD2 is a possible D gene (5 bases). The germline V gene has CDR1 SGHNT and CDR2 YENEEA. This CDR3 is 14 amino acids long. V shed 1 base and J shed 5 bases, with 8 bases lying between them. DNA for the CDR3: TGTGCCAGCAGCTTAGTGTCGGGGACCGGGGAGCTGTTTTTT. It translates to CASSLVSGTGELFF.

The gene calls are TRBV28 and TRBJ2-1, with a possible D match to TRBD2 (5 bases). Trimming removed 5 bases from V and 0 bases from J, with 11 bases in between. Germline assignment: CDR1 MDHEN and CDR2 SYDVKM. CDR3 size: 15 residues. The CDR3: CASSETTSSYNEQFF. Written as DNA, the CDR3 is TGTGCCAGCAGTGAGACTACTAGCTCCTACAATGAGCAGTTCTTC.

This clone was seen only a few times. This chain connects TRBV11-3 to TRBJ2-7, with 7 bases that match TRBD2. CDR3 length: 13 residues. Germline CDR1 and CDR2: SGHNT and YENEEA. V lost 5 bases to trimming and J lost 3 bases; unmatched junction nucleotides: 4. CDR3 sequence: CASSPRGDYEQYF. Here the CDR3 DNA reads TGTGCCAGCAGCCCCCGGGGGGACTACGAGCAGTACTTC.

In DNA form, the CDR3 reads TGTGCCAGCAGTTACGCGGGACTAGCGTACAATGAGCAGTTCTTC. As protein: CASSYAGLAYNEQFF. The chain is built from TRBV6-5 and TRBJ2-1; 10 positions agree with TRBD2. The CDR3 loop spans 15 amino acids. Germline assignment: CDR1 MNHEY and CDR2 SVGAGI. Germline trimming cut 2 bases from V and 4 bases from J; bases unmatched to any gene: 2.

CDR3 nucleotide sequence: TGTGCCAGCAGCGTAGGGGGGAGCGGGGGCACTGAAGCTTTCTTT. Its translation is CASSVGGSGGTEAFF. The chain employs TRBV9 and TRBJ1-1; TRBD1 might be the D (5 bases). Trimming cost V 0 bases and J 4 bases, with 13 bases left between them. CDR1 is SGDLS, CDR2 YYNGEE, per germline. The length of the CDR3 is 15 residues.

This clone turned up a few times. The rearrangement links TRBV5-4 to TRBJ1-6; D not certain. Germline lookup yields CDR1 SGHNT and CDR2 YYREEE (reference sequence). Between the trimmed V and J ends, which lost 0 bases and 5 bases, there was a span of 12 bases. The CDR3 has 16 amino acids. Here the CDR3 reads CASSLGSRIDNSPLHF. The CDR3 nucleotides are TGTGCCAGCAGCTTGGGGTCAAGGATCGATAATTCACCCCTCCACTTT.